The 27 T cell receptor beta chains given below trace back to one sample, sequenced in a study of blood T cell repertoires in COVID-19. TCRdb's copy holds only in-frame clones and misses some; the assay was immunoSEQ multiplex PCR. Of some 670,000 clones in the sample, 90% are singletons; the top ten hold under 0.3%. The specimen was peripheral blood. The receptors stem from a woman between 18 and 29 years old with acute or convalescent COVID-19.

The rearrangement uses TRBV2 and TRBJ1-2, with a possible D match to TRBD1 (6 bases). The CDR3 spans 15 residues. Germline assignment: CDR1 SNHLY and CDR2 FYNNEI. V dropped 10 bases and J dropped 4 bases, with 22 bases sitting between them. CDR3 amino acids: CATPTLRGGVYGYTF. CDR3 sequence (DNA): TGTGCCACCCCGACTCTTAGGGGGGGTGTCTATGGCTACACCTTC.

The CDR3 DNA reads as TGCGCCAGCAGCTTGGTAACACCCTCAACTAATGAAAAACTGTTTTTT. As protein: CASSLVTPSTNEKLFF. This chain connects TRBV5-1 to TRBJ1-4; D unclear. The V gene's germline CDR1 is SGHRS and CDR2 YFSETQ. Trimming left V 0 bases short and J 0 bases short, with 9 bases between. The CDR3 extends over 16 amino acids.

This chain joins TRBV5-4 and TRBJ2-7, with 11 bases matching TRBD2. The CDR3 loop spans 15 amino acids. The ends lost 4 bases at V and 5 bases at J; junction bases unmatched: 8. The germline V gene has CDR1 SGHNT and CDR2 YYREEE (reference sequence). The CDR3, as DNA: TGTGCCAGCAGCGGGGGGGGACTAGCGGAGAACGAGCAGTACTTC. It specifies CASSGGGLAENEQYF.

This chain connects TRBV7-2 to TRBJ1-5; 9 bases line up with TRBD1. Germline V gene lookup returns CDR1 SGHTA and CDR2 FQGNSA. J gave up 3 bases and V 4 bases, and 4 bases lay outside the gene matches. The CDR3 has 15 residues. The CDR3 bases are TGTGCCAGCAGCTGGGACAGGGCCTACAATCAGCCCCAGCATTTT. Its translation: CASSWDRAYNQPQHF.

The V call is TRBV12-5, the J call TRBJ1-1; no reliable D call. Looked up from germline, CDR1 is LGHNT and CDR2 is FRNRAP. CDR3 size: 14 residues. Trimming cost V 2 bases and J 2 bases, with 9 bases left between them. In nucleotides, the CDR3 is TGTGCTAGTGGTTTGCGTGCAGGTAACACTGAAGCTTTCTTT. This encodes CASGLRAGNTEAFF.

The chain employs TRBV4-3 and TRBJ1-3; the match to TRBD1 covers 7 bases. The V and J ends lost 0 bases and 4 bases, in that order; junction bases with no gene match: 6. The germline CDR1 and CDR2 sequences are LGHNA and YSLEER. The length of the CDR3 is 16 residues. CDR3 loop: CASSQEDRGGGNTIYF. The CDR3 coding sequence is TGCGCCAGCAGCCAAGAAGATAGAGGGGGCGGAAACACCATATATTTT.

The rearrangement joins TRBV7-9 to TRBJ2-2, with a tentative D call TRBD1 (6 bases). Germline CDR1 reads SEHNR; CDR2 reads FQNEAQ (reference sequence). V dropped 4 bases and J dropped 7 bases, with 25 bases sitting between them. This CDR3 is built from 18 residues. CDR3 coding DNA: TGTGCCAGCAGCTCCCCTCCGACAGGACCATCCACAGGCGGGGAGCTGTTTTTT. This codes for CASSSPPTGPSTGGELFF. Drawing the rest from reference TRBV7-9 and TRBJ2-2, the complete variable domain is DTGVSQNPRHKITKRGQNVTFRCDPISEHNRLYWYRQTLGQGPEFLTYFQNEAQLEKSRLLSDRFSAERPKGSFSTLEIQRTEQGDSAMYLCASSSPPTGPSTGGELFFGEGSRLTVL.

The chain has TRBV15 and TRBJ1-6, with TRBD1 matching over 8 bases. CDR3 length: 17 residues. The V gene's germline CDR1 is LNHNV and CDR2 YYDKDF (reference sequence). The junction had 8 bases not matched to a gene; V was cut back by 0 bases and J by 7 bases. The CDR3 coding sequence is TGTGCCACCAGCAGAGATTGGCCAGGGGGCGTCAATTCACCCCTCCACTTT. It encodes CATSRDWPGGVNSPLHF.

The chain combines TRBV11-2 with TRBJ1-2; 11 nucleotides agree with TRBD1. This CDR3 is built from 15 residues. Unmatched junction bases numbered 8, after V lost 3 bases and J lost 8 bases. Germline lookup yields CDR1 SGHAT and CDR2 FQNNGV. The CDR3 nucleotides read TGTGCCAGCAGCTTTGGACAGGGGGCTCTGGAGGGCTACACCTTC. The encoded protein is CASSFGQGALEGYTF.

The J gene is TRBJ1-4, the V gene TRBV19; tentatively, D is TRBD1 (6 bases). The length of the CDR3 is 14 residues. Germline assignment: CDR1 LNHDA and CDR2 SQIVND (reference sequence). The V and J ends lost 7 bases and 4 bases respectively, with 13 bases between them. CDR3 loop: CASTRTDSNEKLFF. The CDR3 DNA reads TGTGCCAGTACCAGGACAGATAGTAATGAAAAACTGTTTTTT.

The chain joins TRBV23-1 to TRBJ1-6; TRBD1 aligns across 7 bases. TRBV23-1 is assigned to the ORF class and has an uncertain function. Trimming at V came to 10 bases and at J to 4 bases, leaving 4 bases not matched to a gene. The CDR3 covers 13 residues. In DNA form, the CDR3 reads TGCGCCATCAGGACAGGTTATAATTCACCCCTCCACTTT. It is translated as CAIRTGYNSPLHF.

This rearrangement joins TRBV28 to TRBJ2-7, with 7 bases aligning to TRBD1. CDR1 is MDHEN, CDR2 SYDVKM, per germline. V shed 5 bases and J 2 bases; nucleotides not matched to a gene: 6. The CDR3 is 14 residues long. CDR3 nucleotides: TGTGCCAGCAGTCCGGGACAGCAAACCTACGAGCAGTACTTC. Encoded protein: CASSPGQQTYEQYF. Complete variable domain (other parts from reference TRBV28 and TRBJ2-7): DVKVTQSSRYLVKRTGEKVFLECVQDMDHENMFWYRQDPGLGLRLIYFSYDVKMKEKGDIPEGYSVSREKKERFSLILESASTNQTSMYLCASSPGQQTYEQYFGPGTRLTVT.

This rearrangement joins TRBV4-3 to TRBJ1-2; perhaps TRBD1 as D (6 bases). Germline V gene lookup returns CDR1 LGHNA and CDR2 YSLEER. The V end was cut by 0 bases, the J end by 3 bases, with 17 bases between. The CDR3 length is 17 residues. The CDR3 loop is CASSQDRASTGYYGYTF. The DNA of the CDR3 is TGCGCCAGCAGCCAAGATAGGGCTTCTACAGGGTACTATGGCTACACCTTC.

The chain employs TRBV7-3 and TRBJ2-1, with D possibly matching TRBD2 (6 bases). The V gene lost 1 base and the J gene lost 8 bases, with 15 bases spanning the gap. The CDR3 runs to 15 residues. CDR1 is SGHTA, CDR2 FQGTGA, per germline. The chain's CDR3 is CASSLNPLAFDEQFF. CDR3 DNA: TGTGCCAGCAGCTTAAATCCGCTAGCGTTCGATGAGCAGTTCTTC. Looking up the rest from reference TRBV7-3 and TRBJ2-1 gives the full variable domain: GAGVSQTPSNKVTEKGKYVELRCDPISGHTALYWYRQSLGQGPEFLIYFQGTGAADDSGLPNDRFFAVRPEGSVSTLKIQRTERGDSAVYLCASSLNPLAFDEQFFGPGTRLTVL.

V gene TRBV9 combines with J gene TRBJ1-4; TRBD1 matches 10 bases. With 3 bases clipped from V and 8 bases from J, the junction kept 4 bases outside the gene matches. Germline-derived CDR1 and CDR2 are SGDLS and YYNGEE. The CDR3 spans 14 residues. The CDR3 is CASSETGGQEKLFF. The CDR3 nucleotides are TGTGCCAGCAGCGAGACAGGGGGCCAGGAAAAACTGTTTTTT.

The rearrangement links TRBV3-1 (or the pseudogene TRBV3-2) to TRBJ2-7; 13 nucleotides agree with TRBD2. Per germline, CDR1 LGHDT and CDR2 YNNKEL (reference sequence). The CDR3 is 15 amino acids. The V and J ends lost 3 bases and 5 bases, in that order; junction bases with no gene match: 4. The CDR3 DNA is TGTGCCAGCAGCCACGATGGGACTAGCGGGGACGAGCAGTACTTC. This codes for CASSHDGTSGDEQYF.

The J gene is TRBJ2-2, the V gene TRBV9, with 7 bases lining up with TRBD1. Trimming at V came to 4 bases and at J to 6 bases, leaving 9 bases not matched to a gene. Germline V gene lookup returns CDR1 SGDLS and CDR2 YYNGEE. The CDR3 extends over 15 amino acids. CDR3: CASSPLDRSAGELFF. CDR3 coding DNA: TGTGCCAGCAGCCCTTTGGACAGGAGCGCCGGGGAGCTGTTTTTT.

The chain is built from TRBV2 and TRBJ2-7, with D unresolved. The CDR3 runs 12 residues. V lost 3 bases to trimming and J lost 4 bases, with 7 bases between them. CDR1 and CDR2 (germline): SNHLY, FYNNEI. This CDR3 reads CASSDYRYEQYF. CDR3 bases: TGTGCCAGCAGTGACTACCGGTACGAGCAGTACTTC. Complete variable domain (other parts from reference TRBV2 and TRBJ2-7): EPEVTQTPSHQVTQMGQEVILRCVPISNHLYFYWYRQILGQKVEFLVSFYNNEISEKSEIFDDQFSVERPDGSNFTLKIRSTKLEDSAMYFCASSDYRYEQYFGPGTRLTVT.

The chain couples TRBV24-1 to TRBJ2-7; 7 bases fit TRBD1. In germline, CDR1 is KGHDR, CDR2 SFDVKD. Trimming cost V 5 bases and J 1 base; bases outside gene matches: 1. The CDR3 runs 13 residues. As DNA, the CDR3 is TGTGCCACCAGTGGGGACAGTTCCTACGAGCAGTACTTC. The encoded protein is CATSGDSSYEQYF.

This chain links TRBV29-1 with TRBJ2-1, with TRBD1 matching 10 bases. The germline gives CDR1 SQVTM, CDR2 ANQGSEA. Losses at the gene ends were 5 bases for V and 14 bases for J; bases not matched to a gene: 12. The CDR3 is 13 amino acids. In DNA, the CDR3 is TGCAGCGTTCTTGGGACAGGGGAGGGGAGGAAGTTCTTC. Its translation is CSVLGTGEGRKFF.

This chain connects TRBV2 to TRBJ2-7; 7 positions match TRBD1. V dropped 6 bases and J dropped 8; count of bases not matched to a gene: 4. This CDR3 is 11 amino acids long. Germline assignment: CDR1 SNHLY and CDR2 FYNNEI. The CDR3 protein is CASRGTAQQYF. CDR3 in DNA: TGTGCCAGCAGGGGGACAGCCCAGCAGTACTTC.

This sequence joins TRBV6-5 and TRBJ1-2; D is perhaps TRBD1 (6 bases). Germline assignment: CDR1 MNHEY and CDR2 SVGAGI. The CDR3 covers 14 residues. The ends were cut back, 0 bases at V and 4 bases at J, with 9 bases in the middle. The CDR3 DNA reads as TGTGCCAGCAGTTACTCGGGACATATCTATGGCTACACCTTC. Translating gives CASSYSGHIYGYTF.

The J gene is TRBJ1-2, the V gene TRBV29-1; D may be TRBD1 (6 bases). This CDR3 is built from 13 residues. V shed 0 bases and J shed 6 bases, with 11 bases lying between them. CDR1 is SQVTM, CDR2 ANQGSEA, per germline. The CDR3 region is CSVEERGRDGYTF. As DNA, the CDR3 is TGCAGCGTTGAAGAGAGGGGGAGGGATGGCTACACCTTC.

In its sample, this clone was seen once. The V call is TRBV5-1, the J call TRBJ1-2; 10 bases map to TRBD1. Losses at the gene ends were 3 bases for V and 3 bases for J; bases not matched to a gene: 2. The length of the CDR3 is 14 residues. Germline-derived CDR1 and CDR2 are SGHRS and YFSETQ. CDR3 sequence reads: CASSSTGGDYGYTF. The CDR3 nucleotides are TGCGCCAGCAGCTCGACAGGGGGCGACTATGGCTACACCTTC.

The chain recombines TRBV19 with TRBJ1-2, with TRBD1 identical over 7 bases. CDR3 length: 11 amino acids. CDR1 is LNHDA, CDR2 SQIVND, per germline (reference sequence). V gave up 9 bases and J gave up 5 bases; unmatched junction bases: 3. As DNA, the CDR3 is TGTGCCAGCGGACAGGAGTATGGCTACACCTTC. As protein: CASGQEYGYTF.

The chain is built from TRBV24-1 and TRBJ1-2; no reliable D call. V gave up 3 bases and J gave up 4 bases, with 11 bases separating them. The CDR3 is 14 amino acids. The germline V gene has CDR1 KGHDR and CDR2 SFDVKD. The CDR3 sequence is CATSDRNLGYGYTF. The CDR3 bases are TGTGCCACCAGTGATCGAAACCTCGGCTATGGCTACACCTTC.

V gene TRBV12-5 combines with J gene TRBJ1-6; D ambiguous. Germline V gene lookup returns CDR1 LGHNT and CDR2 FRNRAP. There are 14 residues in the CDR3. The V end was cut by 2 bases, the J end by 7 bases, with 9 bases between. In DNA, the CDR3 is TGTGCTAGTGGTTTGTCAGGATGGAATTCACCCCTCCACTTT. This translates into CASGLSGWNSPLHF.